These 25 T cell receptor beta chains originate from one sample sequenced in a study of T cell responses to AZD1222 COVID-19 vaccine. Data came from immunoSEQ multiplex PCR; TCRdb stores just in-frame clones and leaves some out. The table records about 180,000 clones, about 91% of them present only once. Specimen: peripheral blood, collected 28 days after the second AZD1222 dose. These receptors all come from an adult who received the AZD1222 COVID-19 vaccine.

The chain couples TRBV7-2 to TRBJ1-3; D not resolved. The germline V gene encodes CDR1 SGHTA and CDR2 FQGNSA. Trimming cost V 5 bases and J 4 bases, with 6 bases left between them. The CDR3 is 12 amino acids. CDR3 loop: CASSQVGNTIYF. CDR3 in DNA: TGTGCCAGCAGCCAAGTGGGAAACACCATATATTTT.

This clone was counted only a few times. This chain joins TRBV30 and TRBJ1-6; TRBD1 aligns across 8 bases. The CDR3 runs to 15 residues. Germline V gene sequence: CDR1 GTSNPN, CDR2 SVGIG (reference sequence). J gave up 3 bases and V 2 bases, and 3 bases lay outside the gene matches. The CDR3, as DNA: TGTGCCTGGAGTCCGGGGACAGGCTATAATTCACCCCTCCACTTT. Its protein product is CAWSPGTGYNSPLHF.

The chain couples TRBV5-6 to TRBJ2-7, with TRBD2 matching over 13 bases. Germline lookup yields CDR1 SGHDT and CDR2 YYEEEE. The CDR3 is made up of 16 amino acids. After removal of 4 bases from V and 3 bases from J, the junction contained 7 bases not matched to a gene. The CDR3 is CASSETSGGTYYEQYF. CDR3 DNA sequence: TGTGCCAGCAGCGAGACTAGCGGGGGGACTTACTACGAGCAGTACTTC.

As regards this clone: A junction boundary mismatches the germline segment, possibly from a read error. The sample carries other DNA sequences with the same CDR3. This chain links TRBV28 with TRBJ1-6; D not certain. Germline CDR1 MDHEN, CDR2 SYDVKM. CDR3 length equals 14 residues. The CDR3 DNA follows: TGTGCCAGCCAGGAGGGCCGACTAAATTCGCCCCTCCACTTT. It codes for CASQEGRLNSPLHF.

This clone appeared once. V is TRBV19 and J is TRBJ1-3; tentative D call: TRBD1 (6 bases). V gave up 8 bases and J gave up 0 bases, with 14 bases separating them. Germline loops: CDR1 LNHDA, CDR2 SQIVND (reference sequence). This CDR3 is built from 15 residues. The CDR3 is CASARGGHSGNTIYF. The CDR3 DNA reads as TGTGCCAGTGCCCGGGGGGGACACTCTGGAAACACCATATATTTT.

The V call is TRBV29-1, the J call TRBJ1-1; D gene uncertain. The CDR3 has 12 residues. In germline, CDR1 is SQVTM, CDR2 ANQGSEA. Trimming took off 3 bases at V and 3 bases at J, with 8 bases between the two ends. CDR3 sequence (DNA): TGCAGCGTTGAGATGGTGTACACTGAAGCTTTCTTT. It yields the protein CSVEMVYTEAFF.

The chain recombines TRBV10-2 with TRBJ1-5; 7 bases match TRBD1. The CDR3 loop spans 15 amino acids. From germline, CDR1 is WSHSY and CDR2 SAAADI. Trimming took 4 bases from V and 1 from J; bases not matched to a gene: 4. CDR3 nucleotide sequence: TGCGCCAGCAGTGGGGGCAGGGGGAGCAATCAGCCCCAGCATTTT. This encodes CASSGGRGSNQPQHF.

The chain couples TRBV3-1 (or the pseudogene TRBV3-2) to TRBJ1-1; no reliable D call. Germline lookup yields CDR1 LGHDT and CDR2 YNNKEL (reference sequence). The CDR3 contains 12 residues. V was clipped by 9 bases and J by 2 bases, with 10 bases between them. The CDR3: CASTWGNTEAFF. For the CDR3, the DNA is TGTGCCAGTACGTGGGGTAACACTGAAGCTTTCTTT.

V usage is TRBV2 and J usage is TRBJ1-6; D is possibly TRBD1 (6 bases). Deletions cut 7 bases from V and 2 bases from J, with 12 bases between. This CDR3 region has 15 residues. CDR1 is SNHLY, CDR2 FYNNEI, per germline. The CDR3 is CASTEGQTYNSPLHF. In DNA, the CDR3 is TGTGCCAGCACCGAAGGACAGACCTATAATTCACCCCTCCACTTT. The entire variable domain, with the rest obtained from reference TRBV2 and TRBJ1-6, is as follows: EPEVTQTPSHQVTQMGQEVILRCVPISNHLYFYWYRQILGQKVEFLVSFYNNEISEKSEIFDDQFSVERPDGSNFTLKIRSTKLEDSAMYFCASTEGQTYNSPLHFGNGTRLTVT.

The chain employs TRBV18 and TRBJ1-1, with D unclear. The CDR3 is 13 amino acids. V gave up 4 bases and J gave up 0 bases, with 6 bases separating them. Germline loops: CDR1 KGHSH, CDR2 LQKENI. The CDR3 loop is CASSQELNTEAFF. The CDR3 DNA reads TGTGCCAGCTCACAGGAACTGAACACTGAAGCTTTCTTT.

V usage is TRBV2 and J usage is TRBJ1-1; D gene uncertain. Germline V gene data show CDR1 as SNHLY and CDR2 as FYNNEI. This CDR3 has 12 residues. With 4 bases removed from V and 1 base from J, the gap between germline ends came to 4 bases. Written as DNA, the CDR3 is TGTGCCAGCAGTGGACAGAACACTGAAGCTTTCTTT. Residues: CASSGQNTEAFF.

The chain carries TRBV5-4 and TRBJ1-2; a weak D match, TRBD1 (5 bases). The germline CDR1 and CDR2 sequences are SGHNT and YYREEE (reference sequence). This CDR3 contains 14 residues. The V and J ends lost 5 bases and 1 base respectively, with 12 bases between them. As DNA, the CDR3 is TGTGCCAGCAGGCCCGGGACGGTTAACTATGGCTACACCTTC. Translation: CASRPGTVNYGYTF.

V and J are TRBV18 and TRBJ1-2; tentative D call: TRBD1 (6 bases). The V end was cut by 2 bases, the J end by 8 bases, with 15 bases between. The CDR3 spans 14 residues. Germline CDR1 is KGHSH and CDR2 is LQKENI. The CDR3 nucleotides read TGTGCCAGCTCACCATCAGGGGTTTATGTCGGCTACACCTTC. As protein: CASSPSGVYVGYTF.

The CDR3 DNA reads TGTGCCAGCAGCGCGGACAGTCGCAATCAGCCCCAGCATTTT. Protein product: CASSADSRNQPQHF. The chain is built from TRBV2 and TRBJ1-5; maybe TRBD1 (6 bases). From germline, CDR1 is SNHLY and CDR2 FYNNEI. The CDR3 has 14 amino acids. The ends were cut back, 6 bases at V and 2 bases at J, with 11 bases in the middle.

The genes are TRBV5-1 and TRBJ2-3; D unresolved. CDR1 and CDR2 from the germline V gene are SGHRS and YFSETQ. V lost 4 bases to trimming and J lost 1 base, with 13 bases between them. CDR3 length: 15 amino acids. The CDR3 reads CASSIQSEGTDTQYF. In DNA, the CDR3 is TGCGCCAGCAGCATACAAAGCGAGGGCACAGATACGCAGTATTTT.

V usage is TRBV4-2 and J usage is TRBJ2-1, with TRBD2 matching 14 bases. Germline V gene sequence: CDR1 LGHNA, CDR2 YNFKEQ. This CDR3 contains 20 residues. V was clipped by 9 bases and J by 0 bases; unmatched bases: 16. The CDR3 loop is CARLGLPGLAGASSYNEQFF. The CDR3 DNA follows: TGTGCCAGGCTTGGACTCCCGGGACTAGCGGGGGCCAGCTCCTACAATGAGCAGTTCTTC.

This chain uses TRBV18 with TRBJ1-2; D ambiguous. V lost 3 bases, J lost 6 bases, and 20 bases lay in between. Germline V lookup: CDR1 KGHSH, CDR2 LQKENI. The CDR3 has 16 residues. The CDR3: CASSPARFQVRDGYTF. Here the CDR3 DNA reads TGTGCCAGCTCACCGGCCCGGTTCCAAGTTCGGGATGGCTACACCTTC.

The chain employs TRBV29-1 and TRBJ2-7; possible D gene TRBD1, 6 bases. V was shortened by 1 base and J by 6 bases, with 10 bases between the two germline ends. There are 12 residues in the CDR3. Germline values: CDR1 SQVTM, CDR2 ANQGSEA. CDR3 protein: CSVEVQGLEQYF. CDR3 DNA: TGCAGCGTTGAAGTACAGGGTCTCGAGCAGTACTTC.

This rearrangement joins TRBV18 to TRBJ1-5; weak D call: TRBD1 (6 bases). Per germline, CDR1 KGHSH and CDR2 LQKENI. Trimming removed 3 bases from V and 5 bases from J, with 11 bases in between. The CDR3 is 14 residues long. The CDR3 loop reads CASSPTDSDQPQHF. CDR3 in DNA: TGTGCCAGCTCACCTACGGACAGTGATCAGCCCCAGCATTTT. Drawing the rest from reference TRBV18 and TRBJ1-5, the complete variable domain is NAGVMQNPRHLVRRRGQEARLRCSPMKGHSHVYWYRQLPEEGLKFMVYLQKENIIDESGMPKERFSAEFPKEGPSILRIQQVVRGDSAAYFCASSPTDSDQPQHFGDGTRLSIL.

The V and J genes are TRBV5-8 and TRBJ1-3, with D unresolved. This CDR3 region has 14 residues. The ends were cut back, 4 bases at V and 2 bases at J, with 10 bases in the middle. In germline, CDR1 is SGHTS, CDR2 YDEGEE. CDR3 protein: CASSTGQAGNTIYF. The CDR3 bases are TGTGCCAGCAGCACGGGCCAGGCTGGAAACACCATATATTTT.

The rearrangement links TRBV2 to TRBJ2-2; D is undetermined. CDR1 and CDR2 from the germline V gene are SNHLY and FYNNEI. The CDR3 totals 13 residues. The germline V and J ends were trimmed by 6 bases and 4 bases, with 9 bases remaining between them. As DNA, the CDR3 is TGTGCCAGCAGCGCAAGGCGCACCGGGGAGCTGTTTTTT. Its protein product is CASSARRTGELFF.

The V call is TRBV6-5, the J call TRBJ1-5; perhaps TRBD1 as D (6 bases). The CDR3 extends over 16 amino acids. V lost 0 bases and J 3 bases, leaving 12 bases between the germline ends. Looked up from germline, CDR1 is MNHEY and CDR2 is SVGAGI. This chain's CDR3 is CASSYSPGVYNQPQHF. In DNA form, the CDR3 reads TGTGCCAGCAGTTACTCGCCAGGGGTTTACAATCAGCCCCAGCATTTT.

This clone was recorded once. V is TRBV4-2 and J is TRBJ2-3, with 9 positions matching TRBD2. The germline V gene has CDR1 LGHNA and CDR2 YNFKEQ. This CDR3 has 19 residues. The junction had 15 bases not matched to a gene; V was cut back by 0 bases and J by 5 bases. The CDR3 loop is CASSQDWAVAGAFEDTQYF. CDR3 sequence (DNA): TGTGCCAGCAGCCAAGATTGGGCGGTAGCGGGGGCTTTCGAAGATACGCAGTATTTT.

This sequence joins TRBV9 and TRBJ1-1, with a weak D call TRBD1 (5 bases). Germline V gene lookup returns CDR1 SGDLS and CDR2 YYNGEE. There are 14 residues in the CDR3. V was pared by 3 bases and J by 7 bases, with 16 bases between. CDR3 residues: CASSAQARFGEAFF. CDR3 nucleotide sequence: TGTGCCAGCAGCGCACAGGCGCGATTTGGTGAAGCTTTCTTT.

This clone is a singleton in its sample. The chain joins TRBV5-1 to TRBJ2-7, with 10 bases aligning to TRBD1. Germline CDR1 SGHRS, CDR2 YFSETQ. This CDR3 spans 17 amino acids. Germline trimming cut 6 bases from V and 2 bases from J; bases unmatched to any gene: 14. The CDR3 nucleotides read TGCGCCAGCACCCTACTTCAAGCCGGGACAGGGGCCTACGAGCAGTACTTC. It codes for CASTLLQAGTGAYEQYF.